The present entry profiles one TCR beta chain with its context. As handled by the study authors: Using reference gene primer amplification, nucleated cell counts were estimated. Sequencing used immunoSEQ multiplex PCR; TCRdb keeps in-frame clones, though not all of them. The D gene and trimming were derived from the DNA, and the V and J assignments and clone size from that table. The sample has about 160,000 clones, 65% to 90% seen once; the top ten hold roughly 6.4%. The data were obtained in a study of blood T cell repertoires in COVID-19. Across the whole study: PBMCs, B-cell-depleted T cells, or T cells provided the cDNA or gDNA that made up the material.

The Seattle patients, enrolled during active infection, were followed longitudinally. The ends were cut back, 4 bases at V and 8 bases at J, with 20 bases in the middle. CDR1 and CDR2 (germline): SEHNR, FQNEAQ (reference sequence). The CDR3 spans 16 residues. The sample comprised peripheral blood. This clonotype originated in a woman aged 40 to 50 with COVID-19, enrolled during active disease. This chain links TRBV7-9 with TRBJ1-4; a weak D match, TRBD1 (5 bases). CDR3 bases: TGTGCCAGCAGCTATTCCCAAAAGGGGCTTTCGGAAAAACTGTTTTTT. Translating gives CASSYSQKGLSEKLFF.